There are a few counts of the clone carrying this TCR beta chain. This entry belongs to a study of blood T cell repertoires in COVID-19. With V trimmed by 4 bases and J by 8 bases, 12 bases remained unmatched. Per the germline V gene, CDR1 is SGHKS and CDR2 is YYEKEE (reference sequence). The CDR3 is 16 residues long. Original handling: Reference gene primers were amplified, and this amplification served to estimate nucleated cell counts. Clones were read by immunoSEQ multiplex PCR, and TCRdb kept only the in-frame ones, dropping some. The V and J calls and clone size were taken over from that table, and D and trimming were inferred from the DNA. The sample records approximately 70,000 clones, roughly 90% being singletons.

The sequenced sample was peripheral blood. The TCR comes from a human donor in a cohort sampled during active COVID-19. The V call is TRBV5-5, the J call TRBJ2-3; 11 nucleotides align to TRBD1. CDR3 protein: CASSHLGQGVEGTQYF. The CDR3 DNA follows: TGTGCCAGCAGCCACCTGGGACAGGGGGTGGAGGGTACGCAGTATTTT.